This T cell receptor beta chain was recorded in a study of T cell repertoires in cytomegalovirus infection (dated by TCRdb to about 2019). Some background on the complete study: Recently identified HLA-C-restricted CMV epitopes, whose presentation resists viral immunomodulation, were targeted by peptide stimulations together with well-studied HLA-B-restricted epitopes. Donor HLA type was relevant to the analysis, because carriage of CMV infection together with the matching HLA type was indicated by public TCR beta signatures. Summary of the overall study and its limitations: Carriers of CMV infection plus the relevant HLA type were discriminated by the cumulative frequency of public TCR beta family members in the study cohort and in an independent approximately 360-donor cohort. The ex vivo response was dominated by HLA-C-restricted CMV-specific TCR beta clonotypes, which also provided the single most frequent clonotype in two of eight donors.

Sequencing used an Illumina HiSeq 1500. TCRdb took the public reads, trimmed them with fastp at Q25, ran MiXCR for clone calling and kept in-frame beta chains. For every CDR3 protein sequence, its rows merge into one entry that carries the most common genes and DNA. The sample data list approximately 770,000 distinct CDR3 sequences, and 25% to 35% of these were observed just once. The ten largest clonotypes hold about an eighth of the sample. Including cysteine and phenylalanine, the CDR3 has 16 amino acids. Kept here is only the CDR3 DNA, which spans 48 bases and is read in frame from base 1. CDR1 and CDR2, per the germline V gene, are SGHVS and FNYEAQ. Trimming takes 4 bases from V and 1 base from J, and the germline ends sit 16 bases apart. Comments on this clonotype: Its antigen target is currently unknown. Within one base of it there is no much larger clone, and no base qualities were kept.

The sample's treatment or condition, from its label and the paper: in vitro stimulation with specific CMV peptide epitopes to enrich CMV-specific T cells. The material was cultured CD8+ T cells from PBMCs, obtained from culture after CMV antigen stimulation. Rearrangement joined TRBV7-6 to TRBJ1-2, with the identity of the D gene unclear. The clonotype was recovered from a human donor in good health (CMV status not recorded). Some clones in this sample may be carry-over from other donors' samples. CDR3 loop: CASSSRKTPVNYGYTF. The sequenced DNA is TGTGCCAGCAGCTCCCGAAAGACCCCAGTTAACTATGGCTACACCTTC.